A selection of T cell receptor beta chains follows, all from one sample in a study of blood T cell repertoires in COVID-19. Measured with immunoSEQ multiplex PCR; TCRdb has only the in-frame clones, and not every one. The data contain 110,000 or so clones, 85% of them seen just once; the ten biggest clones take up about 13%. The sample consisted of peripheral blood. Source of these receptors: a human donor in a cohort sampled during active COVID-19. Both conserved end residues are part of each CDR3. A D gene is named only where the DNA matches it firmly. Not all rows give a size; the values are once, few, many and, for expanded clones, a class.

cdr3_nt cdr3_aa j_call d_call clone_size v_call
TGCGCCAGCAGCCCACCCACCCCGGGACAATTTCCGACCCAGTACTTC CASSPPTPGQFPTQYF TRBJ2-5 - - TRBV5-1
TGTGCCATCAGTGCGACTAGCGGGGGGGCTGGTAACGGGGAGCTGTTTTTT CAISATSGGAGNGELFF TRBJ2-2 TRBD2 - TRBV10-3
TGTGCCAGCAGTACCCGGACAGGGGGGCCGAGCTACACCTTC CASSTRTGGPSYTF TRBJ1-2 TRBD1 - TRBV6-5
TGTGCCAGCAGCCGCGTTGTGAACACTGAAGCTTTCTTT CASSRVVNTEAFF TRBJ1-1 - - TRBV7-2
TGTGCCAGCAGCCGTTCAGGACTAGCGGTGGATGAGCAGTTCTTC CASSRSGLAVDEQFF TRBJ2-1 TRBD2 few TRBV5-6
TGTGCCAGCAGCTTGTTAAATTCACCCCTCCACTTT CASSLLNSPLHF TRBJ1-6 - few TRBV7-2
TGTGCCAGCAGTACGGACTATCGCAAAAGCACAGATACGCAGTATTTT CASSTDYRKSTDTQYF TRBJ2-3 - once TRBV6-6
TGCGCCCCCCAGGGGGCGAGGCGCGGCTACACCTTC CAPQGARRGYTF TRBJ1-2 TRBD1 - TRBV23-1
TGTGCCAGCAGCGTAGAACAGGGAGGGAACACCATATATTTT CASSVEQGGNTIYF TRBJ1-3 - - TRBV9
TGTGCCACTGACGTTTCGGGGGGTTCATTGTTGACCGGGGAGCTGTTTTTT CATDVSGGSLLTGELFF TRBJ2-2 TRBD2 - TRBV19
TGTGCCACCCCGGGACAGGGGCCCTACTATGGCTACACCTTC CATPGQGPYYGYTF TRBJ1-2 TRBD1 - TRBV7-9
TGTGCCAGCAGTTTACGGTCCTACAATGAGCAGTTCTTC CASSLRSYNEQFF TRBJ2-1 - - TRBV27
TGTGCCACCAGCAGACTAGCGGGGGGTCCGACAGATACGCAGTATTTT CATSRLAGGPTDTQYF TRBJ2-3 TRBD2 - TRBV15
TGTGCCAGCAGCTTCCGGGACAGGGGACATGAGCAGTTCTTC CASSFRDRGHEQFF TRBJ2-1 TRBD1 - TRBV5-8
TGTGCCAGCAGTGATGCCAGGGGCGAGGGGTGGTACAATGAGCAGTTCTTC CASSDARGEGWYNEQFF TRBJ2-1 - - TRBV6-1
TGTGCCCTATATCAAGGGGAGAACACTGAAGCTTTCTTT CALYQGENTEAFF TRBJ1-1 - many TRBV2
TGTGCCAGCAGTTTTCAGGTCCCCGCCTACAATGAGCAGTTCTTC CASSFQVPAYNEQFF TRBJ2-1 - once TRBV27
TGTGCCAGCAGCTTGAGGCAGCGGGCGATCACAGATACGCAGTATTTT CASSLRQRAITDTQYF TRBJ2-3 - few TRBV7-8
TGTGCCAGCAGCCCCGGGATGAACACTGAAGCTTTCTTT CASSPGMNTEAFF TRBJ1-1 - few TRBV5-6
TGTGCCAGTAGCACCATACAGGGGGCTAATTCACCCCTCCACTTT CASSTIQGANSPLHF TRBJ1-6 TRBD1 - TRBV19
TGTGCCAGTAGTATAGCCAGGGACCAAGAGACCCAGTACTTC CASSIARDQETQYF TRBJ2-5 - - TRBV19
TGTGCCAGCAGTTTTACACTGAACACTGAAGCTTTCTTT CASSFTLNTEAFF TRBJ1-1 - - TRBV6-2/TRBV6-3
TGCGCCAGCAGCCTAAACGAGGAATCACCCCTCCACTTT CASSLNEESPLHF TRBJ1-6 - - TRBV5-1
TGTGCCAGCAGTCCCAAGGGACTAGCGAGTTACAATGAGCAGTTCTTC CASSPKGLASYNEQFF TRBJ2-1 TRBD2 - TRBV27
TGTGCCAGTAGGGAACAGGGTAAGGGGCCTGGCTACACCTTC CASREQGKGPGYTF TRBJ1-2 - few TRBV19
TGTGCCAGCAGCGCCCGACTAGCGGGGCAAGAGACCCAGTACTTC CASSARLAGQETQYF TRBJ2-5 TRBD2 - TRBV7-2
TGTGCCAGTCCTAAGCGGGACTCCCAGGGGACGCAGTATTTT CASPKRDSQGTQYF TRBJ2-3 - few TRBV2
TGTGCCAGTAGTCCCCGACAGGGACAAGAGACCCAGTACTTC CASSPRQGQETQYF TRBJ2-5 TRBD1 few TRBV19
TGTGCCAGCATCGTCCAAGCGGGGCATAATTCACCCCTCCACTTT CASIVQAGHNSPLHF TRBJ1-6 - - TRBV6-5
TGTGCCAGCAGCCAAGATTTTACTAGCCCGCAGTTCTTC CASSQDFTSPQFF TRBJ2-1 - - TRBV14
TGTGCCAGCAGCTTGGCCCCTACTTCATACGAGCAGTACTTC CASSLAPTSYEQYF TRBJ2-7 - - TRBV5-4
TGTGCCAGCAGCGAGAATAGCGGGGGGGATACAGATACGCAGTATTTT CASSENSGGDTDTQYF TRBJ2-3 TRBD2 - TRBV3-1/TRBV3-2
TGTGCCAGCAGCTTAGGGGGCCAGGGGCGCACAGATACGCAGTATTTT CASSLGGQGRTDTQYF TRBJ2-3 - - TRBV11-3
TGCGCCAGCAGCGCTGACAGCTACGAGCAGTACTTC CASSADSYEQYF TRBJ2-7 - - TRBV5-1
TGTGCCAGCAGCTGGCATACCGGGGAGCTGTTTTTT CASSWHTGELFF TRBJ2-2 - - TRBV5-4
TGTGCCAGTAGATTCGGGGGGGATGGCTACACCTTC CASRFGGDGYTF TRBJ1-2 - once TRBV19
TGTGCCAGCAGTTTCCCAGGCTATAGCAATCAGCCCCAGCATTTT CASSFPGYSNQPQHF TRBJ1-5 - - TRBV28
TGTGCCTGGAGGGCCGAATCGGGACAGGGAGTTCAGCCCCAGCATTTT CAWRAESGQGVQPQHF TRBJ1-5 TRBD1 few TRBV30